This T cell receptor (beta chain) was identified in a study of regulatory T cells. Overall study results and limits: Hydrophobic residues at CDR3 positions 6 and 7 were enriched in conventional CD4+ T cells of CD3G-deficient patients.

At testing, patients were 2 to 39 years old, with reduced naive and increased memory T-cell proportions. Regulatory (CD25-high CD127-low) and conventional (CD25-low CD127-high) CD4+ T cells were sorted separately. The primer mix had 52 TRBV and 13 TRBJ primers. Sequencing used immunoSEQ multiplex PCR; TCRdb keeps in-frame clones, though not all of them. The sample holds about 23,000 clones, around nine tenths seen once. This clone was recorded once. Antigen specificity is unknown. Between the trimmed V and J ends, which lost 5 bases and 0 bases, there was a span of 14 bases. The CDR3 is made up of 15 amino acids. Germline V CDR1 and CDR2: SGHVS, FQNEAQ.

Sequenced material: conventional CD4+ T cells sorted from blood. The chain couples TRBV7-8 to TRBJ2-7, with no clear D. This TCR came from a child between 5 and 17 years old with CD3G deficiency. The CDR3 DNA follows: TGTGCCAGCAGCCGGCAGAAGGACCCCTCCTACGAGCAGTACTTC. Translation gives CASSRQKDPSYEQYF.